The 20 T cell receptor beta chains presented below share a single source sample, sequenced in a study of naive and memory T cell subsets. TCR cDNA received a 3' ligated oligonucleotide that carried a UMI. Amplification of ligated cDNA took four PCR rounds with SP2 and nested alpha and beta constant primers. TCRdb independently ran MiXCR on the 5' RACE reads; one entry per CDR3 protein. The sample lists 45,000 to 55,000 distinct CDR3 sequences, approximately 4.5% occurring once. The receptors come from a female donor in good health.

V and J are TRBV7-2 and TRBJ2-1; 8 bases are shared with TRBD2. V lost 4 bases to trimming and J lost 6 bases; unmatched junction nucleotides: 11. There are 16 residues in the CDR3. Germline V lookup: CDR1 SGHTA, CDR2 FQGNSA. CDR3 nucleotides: TGTGCCAGCAGCTCCCCCGGGACTAGACACTCCAATGAGCAGTTCTTC. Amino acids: CASSSPGTRHSNEQFF.

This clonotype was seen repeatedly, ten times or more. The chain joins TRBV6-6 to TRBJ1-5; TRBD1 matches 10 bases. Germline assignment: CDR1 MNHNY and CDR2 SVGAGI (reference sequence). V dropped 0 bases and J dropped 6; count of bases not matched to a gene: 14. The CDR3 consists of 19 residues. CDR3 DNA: TGTGCCAGCAGTTACTCGGGAATCGCCCGGGACAGGGGTTCTCAGCCCCAGCATTTT. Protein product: CASSYSGIARDRGSQPQHF.

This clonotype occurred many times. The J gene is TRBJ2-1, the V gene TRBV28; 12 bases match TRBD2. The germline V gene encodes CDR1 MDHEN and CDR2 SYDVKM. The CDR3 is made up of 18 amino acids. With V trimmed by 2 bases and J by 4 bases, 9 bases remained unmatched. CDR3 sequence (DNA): TGTGCCAGCAGTTTAGGACTAGCGGGACCTCCAAAATACAATGAGCAGTTCTTC. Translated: CASSLGLAGPPKYNEQFF.

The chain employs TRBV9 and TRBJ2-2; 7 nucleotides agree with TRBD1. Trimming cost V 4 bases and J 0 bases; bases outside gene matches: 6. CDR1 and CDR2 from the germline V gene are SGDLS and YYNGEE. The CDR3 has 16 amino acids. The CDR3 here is CASSMVGQSNTGELFF. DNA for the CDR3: TGTGCCAGCAGCATGGTGGGACAGTCGAACACCGGGGAGCTGTTTTTT.

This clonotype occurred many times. The CDR3 reads CSSQKWDTEAFF. CDR3 nucleotide sequence: TGCAGCTCTCAGAAATGGGACACTGAAGCTTTCTTT. The chain combines TRBV29-1 with TRBJ1-1, with unresolved D. Germline V CDR1 and CDR2: SQVTM, ANQGSEA. CDR3 length: 12 amino acids. V shed 8 bases and J shed 3 bases, with 13 bases lying between them.

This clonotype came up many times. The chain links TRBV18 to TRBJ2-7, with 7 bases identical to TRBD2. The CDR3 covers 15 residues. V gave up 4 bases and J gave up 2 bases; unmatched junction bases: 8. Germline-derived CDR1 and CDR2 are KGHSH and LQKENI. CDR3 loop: CASSQYRDYTYEQYF. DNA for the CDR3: TGTGCCAGCTCACAATACCGGGACTACACCTACGAGCAGTACTTC. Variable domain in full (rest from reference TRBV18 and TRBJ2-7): NAGVMQNPRHLVRRRGQEARLRCSPMKGHSHVYWYRQLPEEGLKFMVYLQKENIIDESGMPKERFSAEFPKEGPSILRIQQVVRGDSAAYFCASSQYRDYTYEQYFGPGTRLTVT.

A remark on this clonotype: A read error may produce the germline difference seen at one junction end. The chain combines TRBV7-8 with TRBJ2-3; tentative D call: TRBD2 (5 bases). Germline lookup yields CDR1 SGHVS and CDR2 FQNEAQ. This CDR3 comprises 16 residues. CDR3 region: CASSASGGETRGRWDF. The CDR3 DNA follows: TGTGCCAGCAGCGCGAGCGGAGGAGAAACTCGCGGAAGATGGGATTTT.

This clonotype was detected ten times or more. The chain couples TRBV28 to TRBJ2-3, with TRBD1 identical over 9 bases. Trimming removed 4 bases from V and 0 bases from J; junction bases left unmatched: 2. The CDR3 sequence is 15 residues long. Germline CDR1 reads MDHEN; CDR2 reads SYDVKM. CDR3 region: CASSYRGLSTDTQYF. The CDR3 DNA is TGTGCCAGCAGTTACAGGGGGCTAAGCACAGATACGCAGTATTTT.

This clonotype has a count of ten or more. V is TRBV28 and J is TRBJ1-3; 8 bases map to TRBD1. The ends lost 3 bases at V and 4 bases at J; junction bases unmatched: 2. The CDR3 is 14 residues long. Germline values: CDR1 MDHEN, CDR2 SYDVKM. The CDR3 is CASSFRGLGNTIYF. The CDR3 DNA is TGTGCCAGCAGTTTCAGGGGGCTGGGAAACACCATATATTTT.

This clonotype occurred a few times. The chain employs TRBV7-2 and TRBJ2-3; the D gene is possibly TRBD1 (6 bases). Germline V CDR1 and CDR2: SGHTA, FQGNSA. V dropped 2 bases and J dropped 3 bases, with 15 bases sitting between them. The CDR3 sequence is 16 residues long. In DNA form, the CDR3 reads TGTGCCAGCAGCTTACTTGGGGGCCTAGGGACAGATACGCAGTATTTT. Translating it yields CASSLLGGLGTDTQYF.

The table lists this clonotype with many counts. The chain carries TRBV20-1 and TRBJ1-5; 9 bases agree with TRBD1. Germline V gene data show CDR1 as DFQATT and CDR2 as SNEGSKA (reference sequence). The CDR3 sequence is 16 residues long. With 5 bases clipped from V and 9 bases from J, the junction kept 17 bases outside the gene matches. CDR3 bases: TGCAGTGCTTGCTCCGAAGGACAGGGGTCCCGGTGGCCCCAGCATTTT. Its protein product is CSACSEGQGSRWPQHF.

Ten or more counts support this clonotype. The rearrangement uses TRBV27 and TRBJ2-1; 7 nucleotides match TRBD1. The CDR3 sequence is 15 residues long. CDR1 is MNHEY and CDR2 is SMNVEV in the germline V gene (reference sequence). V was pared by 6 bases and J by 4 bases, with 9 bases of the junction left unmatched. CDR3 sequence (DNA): TGTGCCAGCAGCTCCCGGGACAGCTCTTACAATGAGCAGTTCTTC. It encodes CASSSRDSSYNEQFF.

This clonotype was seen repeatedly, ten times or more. CDR3 nucleotide sequence: TGTGCCAGCAGCTTCGCGGGGGACAGCGATAGCAATCAGCCCCAGCATTTT. It encodes CASSFAGDSDSNQPQHF. The genes are TRBV7-9 and TRBJ1-5; 7 nucleotides line up with TRBD1. This CDR3 has 17 amino acids. J lost 0 bases, V lost 3 bases, and 8 bases had no gene match. Germline CDR1 and CDR2: SEHNR and FQNEAQ (reference sequence).

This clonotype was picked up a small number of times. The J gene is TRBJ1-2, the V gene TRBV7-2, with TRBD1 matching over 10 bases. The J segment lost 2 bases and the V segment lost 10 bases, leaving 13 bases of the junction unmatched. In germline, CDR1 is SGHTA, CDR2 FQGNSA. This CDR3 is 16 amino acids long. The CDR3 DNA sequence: TGTGCCATAATCTCGGGGGACAGGGGAGTGAACTATGGCTACACCTTC. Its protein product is CAIISGDRGVNYGYTF.

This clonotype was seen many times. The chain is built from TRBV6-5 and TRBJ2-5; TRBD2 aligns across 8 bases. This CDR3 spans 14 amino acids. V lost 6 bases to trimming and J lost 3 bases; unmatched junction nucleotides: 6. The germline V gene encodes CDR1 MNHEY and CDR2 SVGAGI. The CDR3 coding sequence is TGTGCCAGCAGCCAGGGACTAGGTGAAGAGACCCAGTACTTC. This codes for CASSQGLGEETQYF.

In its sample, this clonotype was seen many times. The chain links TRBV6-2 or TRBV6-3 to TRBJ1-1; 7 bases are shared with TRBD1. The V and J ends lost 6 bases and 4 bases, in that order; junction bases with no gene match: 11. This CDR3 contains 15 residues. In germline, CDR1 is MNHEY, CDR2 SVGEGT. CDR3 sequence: CASSPTTGRSTEAFF. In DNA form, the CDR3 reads TGTGCCAGCAGCCCGACGACAGGGCGGTCCACTGAAGCTTTCTTT.

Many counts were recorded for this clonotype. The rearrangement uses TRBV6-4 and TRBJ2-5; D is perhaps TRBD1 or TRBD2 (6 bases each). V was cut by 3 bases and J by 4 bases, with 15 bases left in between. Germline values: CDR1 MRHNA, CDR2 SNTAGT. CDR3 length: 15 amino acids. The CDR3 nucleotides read TGTGCCAGCAGTGAAACGGGGGCGGGTACAGAGACCCAGTACTTC. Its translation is CASSETGAGTETQYF.

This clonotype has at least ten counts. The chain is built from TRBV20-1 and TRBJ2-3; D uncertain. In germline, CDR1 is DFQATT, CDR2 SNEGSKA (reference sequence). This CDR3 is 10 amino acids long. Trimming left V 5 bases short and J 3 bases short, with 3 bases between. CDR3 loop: CSAGTDTQYF. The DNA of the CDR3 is TGCAGTGCTGGTACAGATACGCAGTATTTT.

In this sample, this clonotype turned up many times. The CDR3 DNA sequence: TGTGCCAGCAGTTACTCCCAGCGGGAGCCTACGGACGATGAGCAGTTCTTC. It encodes CASSYSQREPTDDEQFF. The genes are TRBV6-2 or TRBV6-3 and TRBJ2-1, with TRBD2 identical over 8 bases. The ends lost 0 bases at V and 8 bases at J; junction bases unmatched: 12. Germline CDR1 reads MNHEY; CDR2 reads SVGEGT. The CDR3 is made up of 17 amino acids.

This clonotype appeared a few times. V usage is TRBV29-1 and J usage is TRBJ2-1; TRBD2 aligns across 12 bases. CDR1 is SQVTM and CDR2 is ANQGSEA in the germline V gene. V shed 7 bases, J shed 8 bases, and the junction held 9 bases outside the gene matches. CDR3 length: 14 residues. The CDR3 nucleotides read TGCAGCGCCCCGACTAGCGGGAGATTCTATGAGCAGTTCTTC. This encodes CSAPTSGRFYEQFF.